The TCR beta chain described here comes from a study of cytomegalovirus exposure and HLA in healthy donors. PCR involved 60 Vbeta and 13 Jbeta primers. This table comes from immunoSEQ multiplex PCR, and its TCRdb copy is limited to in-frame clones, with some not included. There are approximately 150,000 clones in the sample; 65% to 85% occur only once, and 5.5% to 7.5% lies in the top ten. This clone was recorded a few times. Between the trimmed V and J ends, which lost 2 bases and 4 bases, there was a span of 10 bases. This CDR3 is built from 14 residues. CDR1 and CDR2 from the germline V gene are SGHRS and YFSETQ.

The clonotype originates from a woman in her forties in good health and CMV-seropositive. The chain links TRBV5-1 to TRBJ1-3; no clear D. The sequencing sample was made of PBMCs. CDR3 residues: CASSLAGKGNTIYF. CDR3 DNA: TGCGCCAGCAGCTTAGCGGGGAAAGGAAACACCATATATTTT.